The T cell receptor (beta chain) described here comes from a study of cytotoxic CD8 clonotypes in ibrutinib-treated CLL. General study findings and limits: Stable or contracted on treatment, public clonotypes were also uncommon.

Note on this clone: The antigen remains undetermined.

V lost 2 bases, J lost 0 bases, and 12 bases lay in between. The CDR3 contains 17 residues. Germline lookup yields CDR1 SGDLS and CDR2 YYNGEE. Libraries were prepared by immunoSEQ multiplex PCR; TCRdb keeps only in-frame clonotypes and omits some of them. The repertoire includes 200,000 to 250,000 clones, more than 65% of them detected once, and about 6.4% sits in the top ten. The sample here was PBMCs, taken after 12 months of ibrutinib treatment. The origin of this receptor is a human donor with chronic lymphocytic leukemia. The J gene is TRBJ1-6, the V gene TRBV9; a possible D gene is TRBD1 (5 bases). The CDR3 bases are TGTGCCAGCAGCGTGGGATGGGGGAGCTCCTATAATTCACCCCTCCACTTT. Amino acid sequence: CASSVGWGSSYNSPLHF.